This T cell receptor (beta chain) came from a study of blood T cell repertoires in COVID-19. Study-wide context: Samples taken during acute and convalescent COVID-19 were collected in the United States, Italy and Spain. The analysed material was cDNA or gDNA that came from T cells, B-cell-depleted T cells, or PBMCs.

This CDR3 spans 13 amino acids. Germline V lookup: CDR1 SEHNR, CDR2 FQNEAQ (reference sequence). Produced via immunoSEQ multiplex PCR; TCRdb's table is partial and in-frame only. Of 95,000 to 110,000 clones in the sample, roughly nine tenths were seen once. Regarding this clone: Germline is not matched at one junction end, which may reflect a read error.

Material for sequencing was peripheral blood. This chain joins TRBV7-9 and TRBJ2-5, with D tentatively TRBD1 (6 bases). This clonotype was obtained from a human donor in a cohort sampled during active COVID-19. The CDR3 protein is CASSLDRQETQYF. The CDR3 DNA reads TGTGCCAGCAGTTTAGACAGGCAAGAGACCCAGTACTTC.